The text below deals with one TCR beta chain. The entry originates in a study of blood T cell repertoires in COVID-19. This CDR3 spans 14 amino acids. The V end was cut by 1 base, the J end by 7 bases, with 14 bases between. CDR1 and CDR2 from the germline V gene are SGHTA and FQGNSA. Using immunoSEQ multiplex PCR, the repertoire was profiled, and TCRdb retains in-frame clones only, with some absent. This sample has roughly 300,000 clones, with roughly 87% found just once. Sequencing was carried out using peripheral blood. The receptor was derived from a man between 18 and 29 years old with active or convalescent COVID-19. This sequence joins TRBV7-2 and TRBJ2-7, with TRBD2 as a possible D gene (6 bases). The CDR3 sequence: CASSLVWGAGEQYF. CDR3 DNA: TGTGCCAGCAGCTTAGTTTGGGGCGCGGGAGAGCAGTACTTC.